A single T cell receptor (beta chain) is shown here with its context. The data originate from a study of blood T cells in healthy people across ages. A second PCR, run for about 7 to 11 cycles, used a sample-barcoded 5' primer plus a J-beta primer mix. TCRdb reanalysed the 5' RACE reads using MiXCR and keeps one entry per CDR3 protein. The data show about 640,000 distinct CDR3 sequences, with 58% seen just once and 30% to 40% held by the top ten. Each sample had at least 6 million PBMCs isolated. This TCR was sampled from a man aged 55 to 70 in good health. The sequencing input was blood.

The CDR3 DNA reads TGTGCCAGCAGTAAGGAGGTGGGGATTCCACCCTCCTACGAGCAGTACTTC. Translating gives CASSKEVGIPPSYEQYF. This rearrangement joins TRBV12-1 to TRBJ2-7; the table's D call of TRBD2 was not tested on the DNA. TRBV12-1 represents a pseudogene. The CDR3 has 17 amino acids.